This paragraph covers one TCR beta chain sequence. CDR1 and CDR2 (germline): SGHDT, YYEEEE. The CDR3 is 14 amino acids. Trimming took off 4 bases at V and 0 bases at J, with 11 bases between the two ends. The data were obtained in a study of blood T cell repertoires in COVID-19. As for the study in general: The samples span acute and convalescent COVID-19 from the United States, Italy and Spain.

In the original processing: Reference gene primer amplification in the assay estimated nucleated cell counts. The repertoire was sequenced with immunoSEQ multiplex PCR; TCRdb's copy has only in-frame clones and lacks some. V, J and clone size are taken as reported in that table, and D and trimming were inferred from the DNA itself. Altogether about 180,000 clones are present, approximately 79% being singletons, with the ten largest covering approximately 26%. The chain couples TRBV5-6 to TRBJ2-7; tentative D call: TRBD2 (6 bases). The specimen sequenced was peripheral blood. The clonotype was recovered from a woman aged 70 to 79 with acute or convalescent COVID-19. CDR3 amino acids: CASSRRGSSYEQYF. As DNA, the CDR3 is TGTGCCAGCAGCCGGAGGGGTTCCTCCTACGAGCAGTACTTC.